This note documents a single T cell receptor beta chain sequence. Antigen: not known. Vbeta (60) and Jbeta (13) primers were used in the PCR. Sequencing used immunoSEQ multiplex PCR; TCRdb keeps in-frame clones, though not all of them. The data hold under 200,000 clones, with around 63% observed a single time. As for the donors, each was a healthy bone marrow donor. The data are from a study of cytomegalovirus exposure and HLA in healthy donors. Study-wide points: Common viral pathogens seemed to be connected with several of the most significant clusters, according to a later analysis.

CDR1 and CDR2 from the germline V gene are SEHNR and FQNEAQ (reference sequence). V was pared by 0 bases and J by 6 bases, with 12 bases between. The CDR3 consists of 14 residues. The J gene is TRBJ2-7, the V gene TRBV7-9; D is possibly TRBD1 (5 bases). Sequencing was carried out using PBMCs. This TCR was recovered from a woman aged 18-29 years in good health and CMV-seropositive. In DNA form, the CDR3 reads TGTGCCAGCAGCTTAGCGTCTCATGGGGCCGAGCAGTACTTC. This encodes CASSLASHGAEQYF.